The entry that follows covers one TCR beta chain sequence. Its specificity is unknown. One junction end does not reproduce the germline sequence, and a read error may be involved. The record originates from a study of identical twins. Study results and limitations: Zero-insertion results could be subject to partial confounding by invariant MAIT and iNKT cells. Not following the same donors, the study drew its conclusions from cross-sectional statistical analysis.

TCRdb reprocessed the 5' RACE reads via MiXCR and lists one record per CDR3 protein. Of 1,800,000 or so distinct CDR3 sequences in the sample, roughly a third were seen once. Germline V gene data show CDR1 as MDHEN and CDR2 as SYDVKM. This CDR3 has 13 residues. Input material: cord blood. The V call is TRBV28, the J call TRBJ2-5; D gene uncertain. The clonotype comes from a newborn girl in good health. The CDR3 sequence is CAGSFRKKETQYF. The CDR3 DNA reads TGTGCCGGCAGTTTCCGCAAGAAAGAGACCCAGTACTTC.